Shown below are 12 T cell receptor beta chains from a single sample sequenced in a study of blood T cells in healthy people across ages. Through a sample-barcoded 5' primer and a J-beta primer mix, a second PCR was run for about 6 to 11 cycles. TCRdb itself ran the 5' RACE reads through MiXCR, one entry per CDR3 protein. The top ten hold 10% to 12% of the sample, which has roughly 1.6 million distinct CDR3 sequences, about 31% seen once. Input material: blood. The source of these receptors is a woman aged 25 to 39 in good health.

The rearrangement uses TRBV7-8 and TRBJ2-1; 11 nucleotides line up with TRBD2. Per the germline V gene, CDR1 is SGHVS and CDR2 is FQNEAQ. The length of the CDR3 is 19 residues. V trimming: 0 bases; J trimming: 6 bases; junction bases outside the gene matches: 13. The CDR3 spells CASSLAIPLAGGPGNEQFF. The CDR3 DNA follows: TGTGCCAGCAGCTTAGCCATCCCGCTAGCGGGAGGCCCGGGCAATGAGCAGTTCTTC. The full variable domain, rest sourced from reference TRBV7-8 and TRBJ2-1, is GAGVSQSPRYKVAKRGQDVALRCDPISGHVSLFWYQQALGQGPEFLTYFQNEAQLDKSGLPSDRFFAERPEGSVSTLKIQRTQQEDSAVYLCASSLAIPLAGGPGNEQFFGPGTRLTVL.

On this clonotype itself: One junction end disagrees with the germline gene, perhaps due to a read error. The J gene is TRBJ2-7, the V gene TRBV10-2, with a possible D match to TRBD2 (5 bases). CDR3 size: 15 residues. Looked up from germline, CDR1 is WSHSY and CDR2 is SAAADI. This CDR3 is CASSDPSSISYGQYF. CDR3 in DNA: TGCGCCAGCAGTGACCCTAGCTCCATCTCCTACGGGCAGTACTTC.

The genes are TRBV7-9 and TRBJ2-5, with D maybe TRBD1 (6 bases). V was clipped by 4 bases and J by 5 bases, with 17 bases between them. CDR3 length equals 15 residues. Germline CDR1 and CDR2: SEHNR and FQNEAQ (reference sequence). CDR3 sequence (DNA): TGTGCCAGCAGCTCAACCAGGACAGTCCAGGAGACCCAGTACTTC. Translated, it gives CASSSTRTVQETQYF.

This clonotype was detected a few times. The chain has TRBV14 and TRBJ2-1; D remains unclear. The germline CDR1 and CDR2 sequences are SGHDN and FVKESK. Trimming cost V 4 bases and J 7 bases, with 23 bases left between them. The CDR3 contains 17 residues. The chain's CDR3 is CASSRYSGPRPENEQFF. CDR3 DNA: TGTGCCAGCAGCCGTTATTCGGGCCCGCGGCCGGAGAATGAGCAGTTCTTC. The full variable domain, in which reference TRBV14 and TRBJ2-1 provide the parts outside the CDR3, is EAGVTQFPSHSVIEKGQTVTLRCDPISGHDNLYWYRRVMGKEIKFLLHFVKESKQDESGMPNNRFLAERTGGTYSTLKVQPAELEDSGVYFCASSRYSGPRPENEQFFGPGTRLTVL.

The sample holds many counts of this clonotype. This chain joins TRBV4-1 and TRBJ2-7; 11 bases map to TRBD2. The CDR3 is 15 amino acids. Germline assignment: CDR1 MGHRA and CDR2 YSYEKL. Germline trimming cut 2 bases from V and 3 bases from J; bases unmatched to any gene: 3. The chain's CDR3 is CASSQPTSGDYEQYF. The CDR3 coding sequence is TGCGCCAGCAGCCAACCGACTAGCGGGGACTACGAGCAGTACTTC.

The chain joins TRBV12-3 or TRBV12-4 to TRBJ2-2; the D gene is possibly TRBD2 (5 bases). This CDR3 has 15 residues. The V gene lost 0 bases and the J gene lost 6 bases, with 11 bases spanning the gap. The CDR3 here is CASSLAAGPSGELFF. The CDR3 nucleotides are TGTGCCAGCAGTTTAGCGGCGGGCCCATCCGGGGAGCTGTTTTTT.

The CDR3 spells CASAGRKRTDTQYF. CDR3 DNA: TGTGCCAGCGCGGGACGTAAAAGGACAGATACGCAGTATTTT. The V and J genes are TRBV27 and TRBJ2-3; maybe TRBD2 (6 bases). Deletions cut 8 bases from V and 3 bases from J, with 15 bases between. The CDR3 contains 14 residues. The germline V gene has CDR1 MNHEY and CDR2 SMNVEV (reference sequence).

The CDR3 is CASSPRPHNEQFF. The CDR3 DNA sequence: TGTGCCAGCAGCCCGCGTCCCCACAATGAGCAGTTCTTC. The V and J genes are TRBV9 and TRBJ2-1; no firm D call. Trimming left V 4 bases short and J 5 bases short, with 10 bases between. This CDR3 has 13 residues. CDR1 is SGDLS and CDR2 is YYNGEE in the germline V gene.

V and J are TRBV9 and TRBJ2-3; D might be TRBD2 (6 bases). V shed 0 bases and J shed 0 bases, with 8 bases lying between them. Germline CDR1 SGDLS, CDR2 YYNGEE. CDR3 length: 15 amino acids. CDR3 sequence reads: CASSVGGRSTDTQYF. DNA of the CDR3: TGTGCCAGCAGCGTAGGAGGGAGGAGCACAGATACGCAGTATTTT. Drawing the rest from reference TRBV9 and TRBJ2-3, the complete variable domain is DSGVTQTPKHLITATGQRVTLRCSPRSGDLSVYWYQQSLDQGLQFLIQYYNGEERAKGNILERFSAQQFPDLHSELNLSSLELGDSALYFCASSVGGRSTDTQYFGPGTRLTVL.

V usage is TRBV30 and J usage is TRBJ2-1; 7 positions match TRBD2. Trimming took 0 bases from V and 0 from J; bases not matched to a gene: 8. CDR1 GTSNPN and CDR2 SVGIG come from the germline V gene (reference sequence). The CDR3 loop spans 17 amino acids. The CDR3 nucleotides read TGTGCCTGGAGTGTACCTGGTAGCGGGCGCTCCTACAATGAGCAGTTCTTC. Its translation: CAWSVPGSGRSYNEQFF.

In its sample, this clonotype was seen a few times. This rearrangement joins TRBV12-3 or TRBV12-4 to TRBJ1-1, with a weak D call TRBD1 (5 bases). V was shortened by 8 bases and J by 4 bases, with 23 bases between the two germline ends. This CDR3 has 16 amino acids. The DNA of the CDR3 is TGTGCCAGCTGGTCCCGGGACCGGGATAGGTCCACTGAAGCTTTCTTT. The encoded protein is CASWSRDRDRSTEAFF.

The CDR3, as DNA: TGTGCCAGCAGCCTGCGGGGGTGGGGTGAGCAGTTCTTC. It yields the protein CASSLRGWGEQFF. The chain employs TRBV5-6 and TRBJ2-1, with 7 bases aligning to TRBD2. The V segment lost 4 bases and the J segment 9 bases; nucleotides outside the gene matches: 7. Germline V gives CDR1 SGHDT, CDR2 YYEEEE. This CDR3 contains 13 residues.